This passage covers 21 T cell receptor beta chains from one sample sequenced in a study of blood T cell repertoires in COVID-19. Sequencing used immunoSEQ multiplex PCR; TCRdb keeps in-frame clones, though not all of them. This table has hundreds of thousands of clones, around 89% appearing once. Sequencing was done on a sample of peripheral blood. These receptors all stem from a woman aged 30 to 39 with COVID-19, enrolled during active disease.

The chain couples TRBV12-3 or TRBV12-4 to TRBJ2-3; a possible D gene is TRBD2 (6 bases). The CDR3 loop spans 11 amino acids. The V end was cut by 8 bases, the J end by 6 bases, with 9 bases between. This chain's CDR3 is CASRDFDTQYF. CDR3 DNA: TGTGCCAGCCGGGACTTTGATACGCAGTATTTT.

The chain combines TRBV7-2 with TRBJ2-1; 10 bases fit TRBD2. V lost 1 base, J lost 8 bases, and 8 bases stayed unmatched. CDR3 length: 16 residues. The germline CDR1 and CDR2 sequences are SGHTA and FQGNSA. The CDR3 coding sequence is TGTGCCAGCAGCTTAGAAGCGGGGGGGACCCACCATGAGCAGTTCTTC. It codes for CASSLEAGGTHHEQFF.

V is TRBV18 and J is TRBJ2-7; no definite D call. This CDR3 comprises 14 residues. Germline V gene sequence: CDR1 KGHSH, CDR2 LQKENI. V shed 3 bases and J shed 2 bases, with 11 bases lying between them. The chain's CDR3 is CASSPSSSTYEQYV. The CDR3 DNA reads as TGTGCCAGCTCACCCTCGAGTTCAACCTACGAGCAGTACGTC.

V usage is TRBV11-3 and J usage is TRBJ1-3; D not certain. Germline CDR1 reads SGHNT; CDR2 reads YENEEA. The CDR3 is 12 amino acids. The germline V and J ends were trimmed by 4 bases and 8 bases, with 9 bases remaining between them. The CDR3: CASSSPGDTIYF. Written as DNA, the CDR3 is TGTGCCAGCAGCTCCCCCGGGGACACCATATATTTT.

The rearrangement uses TRBV11-2 and TRBJ2-3; TRBD2 matches 9 bases. V shed 0 bases, J shed 2 bases, and the junction held 6 bases outside the gene matches. Germline CDR1 SGHAT, CDR2 FQNNGV. This CDR3 is 17 amino acids long. Written as DNA, the CDR3 is TGTGCCAGCAGCTTAGATCAGACTAGCGGTTTCACAGATACGCAGTATTTT. Residues: CASSLDQTSGFTDTQYF. Full variable domain (rest looked up from reference TRBV11-2 and TRBJ2-3): EAGVAQSPRYKIIEKRQSVAFWCNPISGHATLYWYQQILGQGPKLLIQFQNNGVVDDSQLPKDRFSAERLKGVDSTLKIQPAKLEDSAVYLCASSLDQTSGFTDTQYFGPGTRLTVL.

The V call is TRBV4-2, the J call TRBJ1-6, with TRBD1 matching 9 bases. Germline CDR1 is LGHNA and CDR2 is YNFKEQ. The CDR3 spans 15 residues. With 2 bases clipped from V and 11 bases from J, the junction kept 7 bases outside the gene matches. The CDR3 DNA reads TGTGCCAGCAGCCAATTACCGGGACAGGGCCCACCCCTCCACTTT. Its protein product is CASSQLPGQGPPLHF.

The gene calls are TRBV4-1 and TRBJ2-3; 8 positions agree with TRBD1. This CDR3 is 19 amino acids long. Trimming at V came to 1 base and at J to 2 bases, leaving 14 bases not matched to a gene. The germline CDR1 and CDR2 sequences are MGHRA and YSYEKL. The CDR3 region is CASSQARGQGFQYTDTQYF. CDR3 in DNA: TGCGCCAGCAGCCAAGCGAGAGGACAGGGTTTTCAATACACAGATACGCAGTATTTT.

This chain connects TRBV19 to TRBJ2-3; 12 bases align to TRBD2. This CDR3 is 16 amino acids long. Trimming took 4 bases from V and 2 from J; bases not matched to a gene: 4. Germline CDR1 LNHDA, CDR2 SQIVND (reference sequence). The CDR3 protein is CASSSRLAGVTDTQYF. The CDR3 nucleotides read TGTGCCAGTAGTAGCCGACTAGCGGGAGTCACAGATACGCAGTATTTT.

Concerning this clone: The same CDR3 also results from other DNA sequences found in this sample. J is TRBJ2-3 and V is TRBV7-2, with 11 bases lining up with TRBD2. V dropped 0 bases and J dropped 2; count of bases not matched to a gene: 4. The CDR3 runs 17 residues. Germline CDR1 and CDR2: SGHTA and FQGNSA. Written as DNA, the CDR3 is TGTGCCAGCAGCTTAGCCCTAGCGGGAGGCCCCACAGATACGCAGTATTTT. As protein: CASSLALAGGPTDTQYF.

The chain links TRBV7-9 to TRBJ1-5, with a weak D call TRBD1 (6 bases). The CDR3 has 18 amino acids. Trimming removed 5 bases from V and 0 bases from J, with 20 bases in between. Germline assignment: CDR1 SEHNR and CDR2 FQNEAQ (reference sequence). CDR3 sequence reads: CASSPSVGGQDSNQPQHF. The CDR3 DNA reads as TGTGCCAGCAGCCCCTCGGTCGGGGGGCAAGATAGCAATCAGCCCCAGCATTTT.

V gene TRBV2 combines with J gene TRBJ2-5; a possible D gene is TRBD2 (5 bases). Germline loops: CDR1 SNHLY, CDR2 FYNNEI. The CDR3 has 13 residues. The V end was cut by 4 bases, the J end by 2 bases, with 8 bases between. The CDR3 DNA is TGTGCCAGCAGTGCTGAGCGGCAAGAGACCCAGTACTTC. Encoded protein: CASSAERQETQYF. The whole variable domain, filled in from reference TRBV2 and TRBJ2-5, reads EPEVTQTPSHQVTQMGQEVILRCVPISNHLYFYWYRQILGQKVEFLVSFYNNEISEKSEIFDDQFSVERPDGSNFTLKIRSTKLEDSAMYFCASSAERQETQYFGPGTRLLVL.

The rearrangement links TRBV3-1 (or the pseudogene TRBV3-2) to TRBJ2-4; D is unresolved. The CDR3 covers 16 residues. CDR1 and CDR2 from the germline V gene are LGHDT and YNNKEL (reference sequence). Trimming cost V 0 bases and J 2 bases, with 11 bases left between them. The CDR3 sequence: CASSQERQFTKNIQYF. In DNA form, the CDR3 reads TGTGCCAGCAGCCAAGAGCGACAATTTACCAAAAACATTCAGTACTTC.

CDR3 protein: CASSLNMGSVPKAFF. The CDR3 DNA is TGTGCCAGCAGCTTAAATATGGGCTCTGTCCCAAAAGCTTTCTTT. This chain joins TRBV7-2 and TRBJ1-1; D uncertain. The CDR3 runs 15 residues. The germline V and J ends were trimmed by 2 bases and 9 bases, with 19 bases remaining between them. Germline lookup yields CDR1 SGHTA and CDR2 FQGNSA.

The chain links TRBV7-2 to TRBJ2-4, with no clear D. The CDR3 spans 15 residues. From germline, CDR1 is SGHTA and CDR2 FQGNSA. The V gene lost 5 bases and the J gene lost 1 base, with 12 bases spanning the gap. CDR3 region: CASSTPELAKNIQYF. The DNA for the CDR3 is TGTGCCAGCAGCACCCCTGAGCTGGCCAAAAACATTCAGTACTTC.

The genes are TRBV6-1 and TRBJ2-1, with 8 bases that match TRBD2. CDR3 length equals 16 residues. Trimming cost V 1 base and J 4 bases; bases outside gene matches: 6. The germline V gene has CDR1 MNHNS and CDR2 SASEGT. CDR3 region: CASSEVGTRFYNEQFF. Written as DNA, the CDR3 is TGTGCCAGCAGTGAAGTCGGGACTAGGTTTTACAATGAGCAGTTCTTC.

The chain joins TRBV19 to TRBJ1-2; D unclear. Germline V gene sequence: CDR1 LNHDA, CDR2 SQIVND (reference sequence). V lost 8 bases and J 4 bases, leaving 17 bases between the germline ends. This CDR3 has 14 residues. In DNA, the CDR3 is TGTGCCAGTGGACTAATCGGACCGAGCTATGGCTACACCTTC. It is translated as CASGLIGPSYGYTF.

The chain links TRBV4-3 to TRBJ2-7; 9 bases agree with TRBD2. Losses at the gene ends were 3 bases for V and 2 bases for J; bases not matched to a gene: 8. In germline, CDR1 is LGHNA, CDR2 YSLEER. The length of the CDR3 is 16 residues. The CDR3 nucleotides are TGCGCCAGCAGCCAGTCGGCGGGGGGGGTCGCCTACGAGCAGTACTTC. Protein: CASSQSAGGVAYEQYF.

This clone has only one observation. The gene calls are TRBV3-1 (or the pseudogene TRBV3-2) and TRBJ2-3; 8 bases fit TRBD1. Losses at the gene ends were 1 base for V and 3 bases for J; bases not matched to a gene: 3. The CDR3 is 15 residues long. The V gene's germline CDR1 is LGHDT and CDR2 YNNKEL (reference sequence). In nucleotides, the CDR3 is TGTGCCAGCAGCCAAGGACAGGGGACGACAGATACGCAGTATTTT. Translating gives CASSQGQGTTDTQYF.

This chain links TRBV6-6 with TRBJ2-7; D remains ambiguous. Germline CDR1 is MNHNY and CDR2 is SVGAGI (reference sequence). Trimming cost V 2 bases and J 4 bases, with 12 bases left between them. This CDR3 comprises 14 residues. The CDR3 region is CASSYEAGWYEQYF. CDR3 sequence (DNA): TGTGCCAGCAGTTACGAAGCAGGTTGGTACGAGCAGTACTTC.

The chain uses TRBV7-8 and TRBJ2-1, with D possibly matching TRBD1 (5 bases). The CDR3 covers 15 residues. V was trimmed by 5 bases and J by 2 bases, leaving 13 bases between them. The germline gives CDR1 SGHVS, CDR2 FQNEAQ. CDR3 nucleotides: TGTGCCAGCAGCGCTGGGGCAGGGACCTACAATGAGCAGTTCTTC. This codes for CASSAGAGTYNEQFF.

With regard to this clone: Other nucleotide sequences in the sample specify the same CDR3. The V gene is TRBV5-1, the J gene TRBJ2-6; a possible D gene is TRBD2 (5 bases). Trimming stripped 1 base from V and 1 base from J, with 6 bases between. This CDR3 has 15 residues. The V gene's germline CDR1 is SGHRS and CDR2 YFSETQ. CDR3 in DNA: TGCGCCAGCAGCTTGCGCGGGTCTGGGGCCAACGTCCTGACTTTC. Its protein is CASSLRGSGANVLTF. The full variable domain, rest sourced from reference TRBV5-1 and TRBJ2-6, is KAGVTQTPRYLIKTRGQQVTLSCSPISGHRSVSWYQQTPGQGLQFLFEYFSETQRNKGNFPGRFSGRQFSNSRSEMNVSTLELGDSALYLCASSLRGSGANVLTFGAGSRLTVL.